The T cell receptor beta chain under discussion was sequenced for a study of T-cell reconstitution after alpha-beta-depleted transplantation in children. Study-wide results and limits: As was reported, about two months after transplant, alpha-beta T cells came from several hundred expanded graft clones. Elevated TCRbeta diversity at day 60 was traced, in some patients, to surviving recipient T cells and thymic progenitors.

This clonotype was seen ten or more times. The antigen is unknown. Unique molecular identifiers featured in how the TCRbeta library was prepared. TCRdb independently ran MiXCR on the PCR reads; one entry per CDR3 protein. The sample includes some 300,000 distinct CDR3 sequences, around a tenth of them seen just once. This CDR3 region has 15 residues. The V and J ends lost 4 bases and 0 bases, in that order; junction bases with no gene match: 5. CDR1 is LGHNT, CDR2 FRNRAP, per germline. This sample comprised PBMCs, obtained before TCRalphabeta/CD19-depleted stem cell transplant. The chain uses TRBV12-5 and TRBJ2-5, with TRBD1 identical over 7 bases. This clonotype was sampled from a boy less than two years old with acute myeloid leukemia, due to receive a stem cell transplant. The CDR3 reads CASGSGTAYQETQYF. The CDR3 DNA sequence: TGTGCTAGTGGTTCCGGGACAGCGTACCAAGAGACCCAGTACTTC. The whole variable domain, filled in from reference TRBV12-5 and TRBJ2-5, reads DARVTQTPRHKVTEMGQEVTMRCQPILGHNTVFWYRQTMMQGLELLAYFRNRAPLDDSGMPKDRFSAEMPDATLATLKIQPSEPRDSAVYFCASGSGTAYQETQYFGPGTRLLVL.